This TCR beta chain came from a study of shared clonotypes between healthy human individuals. Method: immunoSEQ multiplex PCR; TCRdb's copy keeps in-frame clones and lacks some. The sample yields some 1,900,000 clones, around 96% seen once. Naive CD8 cells lacked CD45RO and underwent positive selection for CCR7, leaving out terminally differentiated effector memory CD45RA+ cells. V was trimmed by 8 bases and J by 0 bases, leaving 11 bases between them. Germline V CDR1 and CDR2: SGHTA, FQGNSA. The CDR3 loop spans 13 amino acids. Comment on this clone: The same CDR3 arises from other DNA sequences in this sample as well.

Sequencing was done on a sample of naive CD8+ T cells sorted from blood. The chain links TRBV7-2 to TRBJ2-7; either TRBD1 or TRBD2 may fit D (6 bases each). This TCR came from a man aged 18 to 29 in good health. The CDR3 DNA is TGTGCCAGCGGAGGGGGGTCCTCCTACGAGCAGTACTTC. Protein product: CASGGGSSYEQYF.